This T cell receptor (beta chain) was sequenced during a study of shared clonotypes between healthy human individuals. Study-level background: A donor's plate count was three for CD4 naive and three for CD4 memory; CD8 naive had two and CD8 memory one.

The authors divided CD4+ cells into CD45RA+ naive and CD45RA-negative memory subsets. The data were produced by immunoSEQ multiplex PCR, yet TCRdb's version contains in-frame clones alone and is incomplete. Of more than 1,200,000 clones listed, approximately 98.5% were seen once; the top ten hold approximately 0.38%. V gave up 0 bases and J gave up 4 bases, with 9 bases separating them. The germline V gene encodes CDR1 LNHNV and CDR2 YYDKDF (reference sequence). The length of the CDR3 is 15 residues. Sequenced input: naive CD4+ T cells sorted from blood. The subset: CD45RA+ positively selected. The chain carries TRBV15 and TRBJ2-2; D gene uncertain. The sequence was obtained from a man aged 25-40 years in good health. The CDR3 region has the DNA TGTGCCACCAGCAGAGATCAGAGCCCCACCGGGGAGCTGTTTTTT. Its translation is CATSRDQSPTGELFF.